Below, 15 T cell receptor beta chains from the same sample are listed, as sequenced in a study of cytomegalovirus exposure and HLA in healthy donors (dated by TCRdb to 2015 to 2018). The library was generated by the immunoSEQ multiplex PCR assay. The multiplex PCR relied on a mix of 60 forward primers for TCR Vbeta segments and 13 reverse primers for TCR Jbeta segments. Held by TCRdb, this immuneACCESS table contains in-frame sequences only and omits some clones. Under half of the omission traces to an unresolved V gene where checked; the cause of the rest is unknown. The sample contains roughly 130,000 clones, about 80% of them found a single time. The top ten hold roughly 1.2% of the sample. The material sequenced was PBMCs. Receptors were obtained from a male donor in good health and CMV-seropositive.

The rearrangement joins TRBV5-1 to TRBJ1-1; the D is unclear. With 2 bases removed from V and 1 base from J, the gap between germline ends came to 6 bases. CDR1 is SGHRS and CDR2 is YFSETQ in the germline V gene. The CDR3 covers 13 residues. CDR3 bases: TGCGCCAGCAGCTTCTCGGGGAACACTGAAGCTTTCTTT. Translated: CASSFSGNTEAFF.

The rearrangement links TRBV29-1 to TRBJ2-5; 9 bases are a match to TRBD2. This CDR3 has 16 residues. Germline assignment: CDR1 SQVTM and CDR2 ANQGSEA. V was pared by 1 base and J by 5 bases, with 11 bases of the junction left unmatched. In nucleotides, the CDR3 is TGCAGCGTTGAAGGCCAGCGGGAGGAAGCGCGGGAGACCCAGTACTTC. This codes for CSVEGQREEARETQYF.

The CDR3 is CASCRDSHNNEQFF. The CDR3 DNA reads TGTGCCAGCTGCCGGGACAGTCATAACAATGAGCAGTTCTTC. The V call is TRBV25-1, the J call TRBJ2-1, with 7 bases lining up with TRBD1. This CDR3 has 14 residues. Trimming took 8 bases from V and 5 from J; bases not matched to a gene: 9. Germline CDR1 reads MGHDK; CDR2 reads SYGVNS.

This chain connects TRBV28 to TRBJ1-4; 7 nucleotides line up with TRBD1. The trim removed 4 bases at V and 4 bases at J, leaving 9 bases unmatched. The CDR3 extends over 16 amino acids. Germline-derived CDR1 and CDR2 are MDHEN and SYDVKM. CDR3 sequence: CASSSLKTGFNEKLFF. CDR3 DNA: TGTGCCAGCAGTTCTCTTAAGACAGGGTTTAATGAAAAACTGTTTTTT. Variable domain in full (rest from reference TRBV28 and TRBJ1-4): DVKVTQSSRYLVKRTGEKVFLECVQDMDHENMFWYRQDPGLGLRLIYFSYDVKMKEKGDIPEGYSVSREKKERFSLILESASTNQTSMYLCASSSLKTGFNEKLFFGSGTQLSVL.

The V and J genes are TRBV14 and TRBJ2-7; maybe TRBD2 (6 bases). The CDR3 extends over 12 amino acids. Looked up from germline, CDR1 is SGHDN and CDR2 is FVKESK. Trimming left V 4 bases short and J 7 bases short, with 11 bases between. CDR3 DNA sequence: TGTGCCAGCAGCCGCTACCGGGAGGAGCAGTACTTC. Amino acids: CASSRYREEQYF.

The chain carries TRBV4-1 and TRBJ1-2; the match to TRBD1 covers 10 bases. Germline V lookup: CDR1 MGHRA, CDR2 YSYEKL. This CDR3 spans 17 amino acids. The trim removed 4 bases at V and 4 bases at J, leaving 12 bases unmatched. CDR3 nucleotides: TGCGCCAGCAGCCGTGACAGGGGGCCGTTTGGGATCTATGGCTACACCTTC. Protein product: CASSRDRGPFGIYGYTF.

The chain uses TRBV7-8 and TRBJ2-5; 8 bases match TRBD2. The end of the DNA aligns better with TRBJ2-7, so the J call may be wrong. Germline V gene lookup returns CDR1 SGHVS and CDR2 FQNEAQ. CDR3 length: 17 amino acids. As DNA, the CDR3 is TGTGCCAGCACCTTGCAGGCTATCGCGGGGGGTTCCTACGAGCAGTACTTC. It encodes CASTLQAIAGGSYEQYF.

The J gene is TRBJ1-6, the V gene TRBV6-6; D is perhaps TRBD1 (6 bases). Germline-derived CDR1 and CDR2 are MNHNY and SVGAGI (reference sequence). The CDR3 contains 14 residues. Trimming cost V 5 bases and J 6 bases, with 11 bases left between them. The CDR3: CASSTTGSNSPLHF. CDR3 bases: TGTGCCAGCAGTACCACAGGGTCTAATTCACCCCTCCACTTT.

This clone has a handful of counts. The rearrangement joins TRBV7-6 to TRBJ2-1; 8 nucleotides line up with TRBD1. V dropped 5 bases and J dropped 6; count of bases not matched to a gene: 0. The germline gives CDR1 SGHVS, CDR2 FNYEAQ. CDR3 length: 12 amino acids. The CDR3 DNA reads as TGTGCCAGCAGCGGGACAGGCAATGAGCAGTTCTTC. Its translation is CASSGTGNEQFF.

This rearrangement joins TRBV7-9 to TRBJ1-2; D not certain. This CDR3 contains 13 residues. The germline V gene has CDR1 SEHNR and CDR2 FQNEAQ (reference sequence). With 1 base removed from V and 2 bases from J, the gap between germline ends came to 5 bases. CDR3 nucleotides: TGTGCCAGCAGCTTAGGGCAGAACTATGGCTACACCTTC. Translated: CASSLGQNYGYTF.

The chain is built from TRBV6-1 and TRBJ1-3; perhaps TRBD1 as D (6 bases). Trimming stripped 4 bases from V and 3 bases from J, with 19 bases between. The CDR3 sequence is 17 residues long. CDR1 and CDR2 from the germline V gene are MNHNS and SASEGT. The CDR3 DNA follows: TGTGCCAGCAGTGGAGGCAGGGGCACCACTTTTGGAAACACCATATATTTT. Encoded protein: CASSGGRGTTFGNTIYF.

V gene TRBV28 combines with J gene TRBJ2-7; D is undetermined. Germline V gives CDR1 MDHEN, CDR2 SYDVKM. Deletions cut 6 bases from V and 3 bases from J, with 12 bases between. The CDR3 contains 13 residues. CDR3 nucleotides: TGTGCCAGCAGATCACGACAACTCTACGAGCAGTACTTC. It translates to CASRSRQLYEQYF.

V and J are TRBV9 and TRBJ2-7, with 7 positions matching TRBD1. Trimming at V came to 4 bases and at J to 2 bases, leaving 6 bases not matched to a gene. The CDR3 is made up of 14 amino acids. Per germline, CDR1 SGDLS and CDR2 YYNGEE. For the CDR3, the DNA is TGTGCCAGCAGCCTCCGGGACAGTCCCTACGAGCAGTACTTC. Translation: CASSLRDSPYEQYF. Full variable domain (rest looked up from reference TRBV9 and TRBJ2-7): DSGVTQTPKHLITATGQRVTLRCSPRSGDLSVYWYQQSLDQGLQFLIQYYNGEERAKGNILERFSAQQFPDLHSELNLSSLELGDSALYFCASSLRDSPYEQYFGPGTRLTVT.

The chain joins TRBV5-1 to TRBJ2-7, with D tentatively TRBD1 (6 bases). The CDR3 totals 15 residues. V dropped 4 bases and J dropped 0 bases, with 14 bases sitting between them. Germline CDR1 reads SGHRS; CDR2 reads YFSETQ. CDR3 DNA sequence: TGCGCCAGCAGCCTTATTTACAGGGACTCCTACGAGCAGTACTTC. Its protein product is CASSLIYRDSYEQYF.

The chain carries TRBV25-1 and TRBJ2-3; D is uncertain. The CDR3 runs 12 residues. V was trimmed by 7 bases and J by 5 bases, leaving 10 bases between them. Germline CDR1 reads MGHDK; CDR2 reads SYGVNS. The CDR3 loop reads CASTVGLDTQYF. The CDR3, as DNA: TGTGCCAGCACTGTCGGGTTAGATACGCAGTATTTT.